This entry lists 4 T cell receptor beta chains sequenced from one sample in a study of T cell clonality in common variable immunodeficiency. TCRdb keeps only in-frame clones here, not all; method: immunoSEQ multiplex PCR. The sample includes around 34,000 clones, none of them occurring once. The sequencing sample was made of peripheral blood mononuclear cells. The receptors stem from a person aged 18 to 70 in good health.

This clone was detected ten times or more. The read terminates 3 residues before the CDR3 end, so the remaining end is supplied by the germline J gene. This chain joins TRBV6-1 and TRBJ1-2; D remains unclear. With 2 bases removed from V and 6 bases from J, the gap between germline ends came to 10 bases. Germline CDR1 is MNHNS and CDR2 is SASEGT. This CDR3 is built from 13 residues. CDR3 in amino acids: CASSEKEGNGYTF. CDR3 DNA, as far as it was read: TGTGCCAGCAGTGAAAAAGAGGGTAATGGC.

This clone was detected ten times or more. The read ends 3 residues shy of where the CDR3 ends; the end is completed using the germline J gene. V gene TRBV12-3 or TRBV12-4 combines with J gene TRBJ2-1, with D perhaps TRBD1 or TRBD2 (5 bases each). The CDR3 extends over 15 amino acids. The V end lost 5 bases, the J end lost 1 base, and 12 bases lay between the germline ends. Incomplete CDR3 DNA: TGTGCCAGCAGTATAGAGAGGGGATCCTACAATGAG. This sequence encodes CASSIERGSYNE. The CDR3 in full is CASSIERGSYNEQFF.

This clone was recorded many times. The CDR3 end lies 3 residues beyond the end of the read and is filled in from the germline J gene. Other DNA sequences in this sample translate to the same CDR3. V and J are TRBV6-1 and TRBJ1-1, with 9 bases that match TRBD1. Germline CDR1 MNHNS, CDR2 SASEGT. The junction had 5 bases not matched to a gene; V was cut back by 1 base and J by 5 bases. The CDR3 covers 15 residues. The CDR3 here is CASSEETGGGTEAFF. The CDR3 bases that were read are TGTGCCAGCAGTGAAGAGACAGGGGGGGGGACTGAA.

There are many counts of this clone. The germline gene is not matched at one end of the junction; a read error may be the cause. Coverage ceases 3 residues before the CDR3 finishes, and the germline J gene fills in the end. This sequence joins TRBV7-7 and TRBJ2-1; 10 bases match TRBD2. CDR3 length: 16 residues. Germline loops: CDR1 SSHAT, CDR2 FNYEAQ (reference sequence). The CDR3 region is CASSLGTLAGNNEQFF. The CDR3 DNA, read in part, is TGTGCTAGCAGCTTAGGTACACTAGCGGGAAACAATGAG.